This TCR beta chain originates from a study of OX40 agonist ivuxolimab in advanced cancers. Notes on the research overall: The costimulatory receptor OX40 (CD134) was targeted by ivuxolimab, a fully human IgG2 agonistic monoclonal antibody. The monotherapy dose-escalation portion (N ≈ 57 patients) of the phase I ivuxolimab trial is reported in the paper. Partial responses occurred in three dose-escalation patients, of whom one had hepatocellular carcinoma and two had cutaneous melanoma. Intravenous ivuxolimab was administered to patients every 2 weeks at six dose levels: 0.01, 0.1, 0.3, 1.5, 3 and 10 mg/kg. Peripheral TCRbeta sequencing aimed to test whether ivuxolimab altered TCR sequence diversity and caused clonal T-cell expansion. Of the roughly 51 patients in dose escalation, about 20 had hepatocellular carcinoma, around 15 had melanoma, 9 had renal cell carcinoma and 9 had head and neck cancer. Prior anti-PD-1, anti-PD-L1 or anti-CTLA-4 therapy was permitted, and checkpoint inhibitors had been received by less than 45% of dose-escalation patients. A male proportion of roughly 80% and a mean age of approximately 62 years, ranging from about 20 to 85, were recorded for the dose-escalation cohort. Study-wide findings and limitations: In the 0.1-3.0 mg/kg groups, partial responders had among the lowest normalized peripheral clonal expansion, particularly in CD8+ T cells. Low levels of normalized T-cell clonal expansion were also shown by some nonresponding patients. At doses of 0.1 to 3.0 mg/kg, clonal expansion of both CD4+ and CD8+ blood T cells was observed from baseline to week 6. After ivuxolimab, expanded clones were on average more numerous among CD8+ T cells than among CD4+ T cells. Antigen specificity was not determined for the clonally expanded peripheral T cells.

The CDR3 runs 14 amino acids, cysteine and phenylalanine included. Only the CDR3 part of the read is kept: 42 bases, read in frame from the first base. In the germline V gene, CDR1 corresponds to MDHEN and CDR2 to SYDVKM. V lost 8 bases and J lost 3 bases, and the count of bases not matched to a germline gene is 3. To note about this clone: The antigen this receptor binds is unknown. No much larger clone exists at a distance of one base, and base qualities are not known.

The trial excluded patients who had a history of autoimmune disease or who were on systemic immunosuppression. Peripheral blood for TCR sequencing was collected from all dose cohorts at baseline, on cycle 4 day 1, and on cycle 7 day 1. Samples came from an open-label, multicenter, first-in-human phase I dose-escalation trial of ivuxolimab. Adults with locally advanced or metastatic melanoma, renal cell, hepatocellular, or head and neck squamous cell carcinoma were enrolled in the trial. Before TCR sequencing, CD4+ T cells and CD8+ T cells from peripheral blood were sorted into separate populations. Genomic DNA was extracted from sorted cells for sequencing of the TCRbeta CDR3 region. The immunoSEQ Assay was used for sequencing of TCRbeta CDR3 regions. This immuneACCESS table, as held by TCRdb, lists in-frame sequences with V and J called but not all clones. Of the missing ones, under half trace to an unresolved V gene in checked studies; the others have no known cause. Across this sample there are fewer than 45,000 clones, with roughly 91% seen only once. The leading ten clones occupy around 13% of the sample.

The sequence links TRBV28 to TRBJ2-2; 10 bases in the junction line up with TRBD2. This sequence originates from an adult with an advanced solid tumor such as melanoma, head and neck, liver or kidney cancer. The input for sequencing was CD4+ or CD8+ T cells sorted from blood, taken in a trial of the OX40 agonist ivuxolimab. The CDR3 is CASQSGRDTGELFF. The nucleotide sequence is given as TGTGCCAGCCAGAGCGGGAGGGACACCGGGGAGCTGTTTTTT.